This T cell receptor (beta chain) was sequenced in a study of blood T cell repertoires in COVID-19. On the study more broadly: Some COVID-19 samples were acute and others convalescent; all came from the United States, Italy and Spain. PBMCs, B-cell-depleted T cells, or T cells provided the cDNA or gDNA that made up the material.

The CDR3 is 14 amino acids. Germline V gives CDR1 SGHVS, CDR2 FQNEAQ. The V and J ends lost 1 base and 6 bases respectively, with 10 bases between them. Authors' data handling: Quantification of nucleated cells was approximated via reference gene primer amplification. Using immunoSEQ multiplex PCR, the repertoire was profiled, and TCRdb retains in-frame clones only, with some absent. V, J and clone size are taken as reported in that table, and D and trimming were inferred from the DNA itself. This table has 70,000 to 85,000 clones, approximately 82% appearing once. This TCR came from a man older than 75 with active or convalescent COVID-19. Material for sequencing was peripheral blood. The rearrangement uses TRBV7-8 and TRBJ2-1; D gene ambiguous. CDR3 nucleotide sequence: TGTGCCAGCAGCTTAGGGGCCTTCTTCAATGAGCAGTTCTTC. This codes for CASSLGAFFNEQFF.